One and the same sample provided the 30 T cell receptor beta chains below, sequenced in a study of CD4+ T cells in melanoma. Repertoires were generated with immunoSEQ multiplex PCR, while TCRdb's copy carries only in-frame clones and drops some. The sample contains over 130,000 clones, about 90% of which appear only once. These receptors came from a human donor with melanoma.

This chain joins TRBV6-5 and TRBJ2-5, with D uncertain. With 0 bases removed from V and 4 bases from J, the gap between germline ends came to 12 bases. The CDR3 runs 15 residues. The V gene's germline CDR1 is MNHEY and CDR2 SVGAGI. In DNA form, the CDR3 reads TGTGCCAGCAGTTACTCCCTGGGTACATTAGAGACCCAGTACTTC. This sequence encodes CASSYSLGTLETQYF.

This clone was picked up one time. The rearrangement links TRBV30 to TRBJ2-7; 7 bases align to TRBD2. Germline lookup yields CDR1 GTSNPN and CDR2 SVGIG (reference sequence). This CDR3 contains 15 residues. Losses at the gene ends were 4 bases for V and 0 bases for J; bases not matched to a gene: 9. CDR3 nucleotides: TGTGCCTGGACTGCCTTGCGGGGGTTCTCCTACGAGCAGTACTTC. Protein: CAWTALRGFSYEQYF. Together with reference TRBV30 and TRBJ2-7, the CDR3 gives the full variable domain: SQTIHQWPATLVQPVGSPLSLECTVEGTSNPNLYWYRQAAGRGLQLLFYSVGIGQISSEVPQNLSASRPQDRQFILSSKKLLLSDSGFYLCAWTALRGFSYEQYFGPGTRLTVT.

Concerning this clone itself: At the DNA level, this CDR3 is encoded by other sequences in the same sample as well. The chain carries TRBV30 and TRBJ2-2; 10 nucleotides align to TRBD1. Trimming removed 5 bases from V and 8 bases from J; junction bases left unmatched: 11. CDR1 and CDR2 (germline): GTSNPN, SVGIG (reference sequence). There are 15 residues in the CDR3. The CDR3: CAWDRGRVRTGELFF. CDR3 nucleotide sequence: TGTGCCTGGGACAGGGGGCGGGTAAGAACTGGGGAGCTGTTTTTT.

The J gene is TRBJ1-1, the V gene TRBV18; D is possibly TRBD1 (6 bases). The CDR3 extends over 15 amino acids. Germline V lookup: CDR1 KGHSH, CDR2 LQKENI. V was shortened by 4 bases and J by 1 base, with 13 bases between the two germline ends. CDR3 sequence reads: CASSLEMTGNTEAFF. The CDR3 coding sequence is TGTGCCAGCTCACTGGAGATGACAGGGAACACTGAAGCTTTCTTT.

V usage is TRBV18 and J usage is TRBJ1-5; 9 bases line up with TRBD1. CDR1 is KGHSH and CDR2 is LQKENI in the germline V gene. The CDR3 is 16 residues long. V lost 6 bases and J lost 6; bases outside the gene matches: 12. CDR3 in DNA: TGTGCCAGCTCTCCAGGGGCGAGACAGGGGGGTCAGCCCCAGCATTTT. This gives the protein CASSPGARQGGQPQHF. Complete variable domain (other parts from reference TRBV18 and TRBJ1-5): NAGVMQNPRHLVRRRGQEARLRCSPMKGHSHVYWYRQLPEEGLKFMVYLQKENIIDESGMPKERFSAEFPKEGPSILRIQQVVRGDSAAYFCASSPGARQGGQPQHFGDGTRLSIL.

CDR3 nucleotides: TGTGCCAGCAGCCGCGGGACGTCCTTAGGGAGCCAAGAGACCCAGTACTTC. It is translated as CASSRGTSLGSQETQYF. V is TRBV4-2 and J is TRBJ2-5; TRBD2 is a possible D gene (6 bases). The CDR3 sequence is 17 residues long. With 4 bases removed from V and 1 base from J, the gap between germline ends came to 19 bases. Germline V gene lookup returns CDR1 LGHNA and CDR2 YNFKEQ.

The J gene is TRBJ1-3, the V gene TRBV5-1; 7 bases align to TRBD1. This CDR3 spans 15 amino acids. In germline, CDR1 is SGHRS, CDR2 YFSETQ. V was clipped by 4 bases and J by 0 bases; unmatched bases: 4. The CDR3 spells CASSASGGSGNTIYF. The CDR3 DNA is TGCGCCAGCAGCGCTTCAGGGGGCTCTGGAAACACCATATATTTT.

The chain uses TRBV14 and TRBJ2-5, with TRBD1 as a possible D gene (5 bases). The germline V and J ends were trimmed by 4 bases and 5 bases, with 17 bases remaining between them. Germline V lookup: CDR1 SGHDN, CDR2 FVKESK. The CDR3 runs to 15 residues. CDR3 sequence: CASSRSLGRGETQYF. The DNA of the CDR3 is TGTGCCAGCAGCCGCTCGTTGGGGCGTGGGGAGACCCAGTACTTC.

The CDR3 loop reads CASSSRGTSTDTQYF. CDR3 DNA: TGTGCCAGCAGTTCTCGGGGGACCAGCACAGATACGCAGTATTTT. J is TRBJ2-3 and V is TRBV6-6, with a weak D call TRBD2 (6 bases). The CDR3 has 15 residues. Trimming removed 4 bases at V and 0 bases at J, with 11 bases between. Germline lookup yields CDR1 MNHNY and CDR2 SVGAGI (reference sequence).

This sequence joins TRBV7-2 and TRBJ1-5, with a weak D call TRBD1 (5 bases). The germline CDR1 and CDR2 sequences are SGHTA and FQGNSA. The length of the CDR3 is 15 residues. V lost 5 bases and J lost 7, with 18 bases in between. CDR3 DNA: TGTGCCAGCAGCGTACAGACTGGGGGTTGGCAGCCCCAGCATTTT. Protein product: CASSVQTGGWQPQHF. The full variable domain, its missing parts supplied by reference TRBV7-2 and TRBJ1-5, is GAGVSQSPSNKVTEKGKDVELRCDPISGHTALYWYRQSLGQGLEFLIYFQGNSAPDKSGLPSDRFSAERTGGSVSTLTIQRTQQEDSAVYLCASSVQTGGWQPQHFGDGTRLSIL.

This chain's CDR3 is CASSPVWTGGSETQYF. The CDR3 nucleotides read TGTGCCAGCTCACCGGTCTGGACAGGGGGTTCGGAGACCCAGTACTTC. This chain links TRBV18 with TRBJ2-5; 10 nucleotides line up with TRBD1. Looked up from germline, CDR1 is KGHSH and CDR2 is LQKENI. V lost 3 bases, J lost 5 bases, and 9 bases stayed unmatched. The CDR3 covers 16 residues.

The rearrangement links TRBV7-2 to TRBJ2-2; TRBD2 agrees at 11 bases. This CDR3 is 16 amino acids long. Trimming at V came to 3 bases and at J to 5 bases, leaving 5 bases not matched to a gene. CDR1 and CDR2 from the germline V gene are SGHTA and FQGNSA. The CDR3 DNA sequence: TGTGCCAGCAGCTTCCAACTAGCGGGGGCTACCGGGGAGCTGTTTTTT. Residues: CASSFQLAGATGELFF.

This clone was detected once. The genes are TRBV29-1 and TRBJ1-1; tentative D call: TRBD1 (6 bases). Trimming took 3 bases from V and 5 from J, leaving 10 bases between them. CDR1 is SQVTM and CDR2 is ANQGSEA in the germline V gene. The CDR3 is 12 residues long. The CDR3 nucleotides read TGCAGCGTTGATGGTACAGGGACTGAAGCTTTCTTT. It is translated as CSVDGTGTEAFF.

This clone was picked up one time. This chain links TRBV6-1 with TRBJ1-5; D gene unclear. This CDR3 is built from 11 residues. Looked up from germline, CDR1 is MNHNS and CDR2 is SASEGT. V dropped 8 bases and J dropped 4 bases, with 6 bases sitting between them. CDR3 DNA: TGTGCCAGCGGGCGAAATCAGCCCCAGCATTTT. Translated: CASGRNQPQHF.

The chain combines TRBV6-5 with TRBJ2-2; TRBD1 matches 9 bases. This CDR3 is 15 amino acids long. Germline assignment: CDR1 MNHEY and CDR2 SVGAGI. Trimming took 5 bases from V and 4 from J; bases not matched to a gene: 5. CDR3 DNA: TGTGCCAGCAGTACCGGGACAGGGCTCACCGGGGAGCTGTTTTTT. Amino acid sequence: CASSTGTGLTGELFF.

The rearrangement links TRBV5-6 to TRBJ2-4, with 7 bases that match TRBD2. This CDR3 is built from 16 residues. V shed 2 bases and J 0 bases; nucleotides not matched to a gene: 5. Per germline, CDR1 SGHDT and CDR2 YYEEEE. The CDR3 spells CASSLASGEAKNIQYF. DNA of the CDR3: TGTGCCAGCAGCTTAGCCAGCGGGGAAGCCAAAAACATTCAGTACTTC. Combining the CDR3 with reference TRBV5-6 and TRBJ2-4 gives the whole variable domain DAGVTQSPTHLIKTRGQQVTLRCSPKSGHDTVSWYQQALGQGPQFIFQYYEEEERQRGNFPDRFSGHQFPNYSSELNVNALLLGDSALYLCASSLASGEAKNIQYFGAGTRLSVL.

The rearrangement uses TRBV5-6 and TRBJ1-5, with 8 bases aligning to TRBD1. The CDR3 sequence is 17 residues long. V was clipped by 4 bases and J by 7 bases; unmatched bases: 16. Germline assignment: CDR1 SGHDT and CDR2 YYEEEE. The CDR3 bases are TGTGCCAGCAGCCGTGGCTTTGGTGTGGACAGGGTCCAGCCCCAGCATTTT. Translation gives CASSRGFGVDRVQPQHF. The complete variable domain, with remaining parts taken from reference TRBV5-6 and TRBJ1-5, reads DAGVTQSPTHLIKTRGQQVTLRCSPKSGHDTVSWYQQALGQGPQFIFQYYEEEERQRGNFPDRFSGHQFPNYSSELNVNALLLGDSALYLCASSRGFGVDRVQPQHFGDGTRLSIL.

The rearrangement joins TRBV18 to TRBJ2-1; D is perhaps TRBD1 or TRBD2 (5 bases each). Germline assignment: CDR1 KGHSH and CDR2 LQKENI. The CDR3 spans 15 residues. The V end was cut by 2 bases, the J end by 5 bases, with 13 bases between. The CDR3 region has the DNA TGTGCCAGCTCACCATACCGGGACCCCGACAATGAGCAGTTCTTC. Protein product: CASSPYRDPDNEQFF.

V and J are TRBV5-1 and TRBJ1-4; weak D call: TRBD1 (6 bases). The germline CDR1 and CDR2 sequences are SGHRS and YFSETQ. This CDR3 spans 14 amino acids. V was cut by 3 bases and J by 6 bases, with 12 bases left in between. CDR3 amino acids: CASSSVAGDEKLFF. CDR3 DNA sequence: TGCGCCAGCAGCTCTGTGGCAGGGGATGAAAAACTGTTTTTT.

The table lists this clone with a few counts. The chain couples TRBV18 to TRBJ1-2; TRBD1 aligns across 8 bases. V was clipped by 1 base and J by 7 bases; unmatched bases: 14. In germline, CDR1 is KGHSH, CDR2 LQKENI. This CDR3 is 17 amino acids long. The CDR3 bases are TGTGCCAGCTCACCACGACCGGAGACCCCAGGGGGCCGTGGCTACACCTTC. Amino acid sequence: CASSPRPETPGGRGYTF.

The J gene is TRBJ1-5, the V gene TRBV6-6; the D gene is possibly TRBD1 (6 bases). V lost 5 bases and J lost 2, with 10 bases in between. The CDR3 loop spans 14 amino acids. The germline CDR1 and CDR2 sequences are MNHNY and SVGAGI (reference sequence). As DNA, the CDR3 is TGTGCCAGCAGTCCGGCAGGGGGCAATCAGCCCCAGCATTTT. This gives the protein CASSPAGGNQPQHF.

The chain has TRBV6-1 and TRBJ1-4; perhaps TRBD1 as D (5 bases). V shed 7 bases and J shed 14 bases, with 14 bases lying between them. The length of the CDR3 is 11 residues. Germline CDR1 MNHNS, CDR2 SASEGT. CDR3 coding DNA: TGTGCCAGCATTGGTACGGAGGGGCTGTTTTTT. Amino acids: CASIGTEGLFF.

The sample holds one count of this clone. This chain links TRBV4-2 with TRBJ1-6; a possible D gene is TRBD1 (6 bases). The V gene's germline CDR1 is LGHNA and CDR2 YNFKEQ. Trimming removed 2 bases at V and 9 bases at J, with 17 bases between. This CDR3 is 16 amino acids long. In DNA form, the CDR3 reads TGTGCCAGCAGCCAACTTATACAGGGCATAGGTTCACCCCTCCACTTT. Amino acid sequence: CASSQLIQGIGSPLHF.

The V gene is TRBV6-5, the J gene TRBJ2-7; no clear D gene. Germline V gene data show CDR1 as MNHEY and CDR2 as SVGAGI. V dropped 2 bases and J dropped 0 bases, with 5 bases sitting between them. The CDR3 covers 13 residues. CDR3: CASSYTGSYEQYF. The CDR3 nucleotides read TGTGCCAGCAGTTACACTGGCTCCTACGAGCAGTACTTC.

The genes are TRBV2 and TRBJ2-5, with 13 nucleotides matching TRBD2. With 6 bases clipped from V and 5 bases from J, the junction kept 6 bases outside the gene matches. The CDR3 totals 15 residues. Germline assignment: CDR1 SNHLY and CDR2 FYNNEI. The CDR3 loop reads CASRGGLAGPETQYF. The CDR3 DNA follows: TGTGCCAGCAGGGGGGGACTAGCGGGGCCCGAGACCCAGTACTTC.

To note about this clone: This CDR3 is also generated by other DNA sequences in the sample. The chain couples TRBV5-1 to TRBJ2-2, with D hard to call. This CDR3 region has 15 residues. CDR1 SGHRS and CDR2 YFSETQ come from the germline V gene. V shed 0 bases and J shed 0 bases, with 6 bases lying between them. The CDR3 here is CASSLAGANTGELFF. The CDR3 coding sequence is TGCGCCAGCAGCTTGGCGGGTGCGAACACCGGGGAGCTGTTTTTT.

The gene calls are TRBV5-1 and TRBJ1-6; D is unclear. The CDR3 covers 14 residues. V was cut by 6 bases and J by 6 bases, with 13 bases left in between. Germline V CDR1 and CDR2: SGHRS, YFSETQ. The CDR3, as DNA: TGCGCCAGCACGGACCAGGCCGGTAATTCACCCCTCCACTTT. Protein: CASTDQAGNSPLHF.

J is TRBJ2-7 and V is TRBV18; no clear D gene. Trimming pared 2 bases from V and 5 bases from J, leaving 7 bases between. Germline V gene lookup returns CDR1 KGHSH and CDR2 LQKENI. The CDR3 sequence is 12 residues long. The CDR3 protein is CASSPVGHEQYF. CDR3 coding DNA: TGTGCCAGCTCACCAGTAGGGCACGAGCAGTACTTC.

The chain joins TRBV5-8 to TRBJ1-2, with TRBD1 matching 9 bases. CDR3 length equals 12 residues. With 4 bases clipped from V and 7 bases from J, the junction kept 2 bases outside the gene matches. Per the germline V gene, CDR1 is SGHTS and CDR2 is YDEGEE. The CDR3 DNA reads TGTGCCAGCAGCCGGACAGGGGTTGGCTACACCTTC. This sequence encodes CASSRTGVGYTF.

V is TRBV7-6 and J is TRBJ2-3; 9 positions agree with TRBD2. J was trimmed by 2 bases and V by 5 bases; bases with no gene match: 5. Germline loops: CDR1 SGHVS, CDR2 FNYEAQ. CDR3 length: 15 residues. This chain's CDR3 is CASSRAGGTTDTQYF. As DNA, the CDR3 is TGTGCCAGCAGCCGAGCGGGGGGCACCACAGATACGCAGTATTTT.